The present entry profiles one T cell receptor beta chain with its context. Its antigen is not yet known. Nothing much larger sits one base from this clone, and base qualities are not available. The germline V gene (reference sequence) supplies CDR1 SGHNT and CDR2 YYREEE. The CDR3, from cysteine to phenylalanine, totals 15 residues. The CDR3 DNA has 45 bases and is translated from base 1. After removal of 4 bases from V and 3 bases from J, the junction retains 5 bases not matched to a gene. Per the publication, the time point label means: about eleven months on ibrutinib. For TCR beta library preparation, about 2.2 micrograms of genomic DNA was extracted from cryopreserved PBMCs. Longitudinal blood samples from CLL patients on ibrutinib monotherapy were analyzed using high-throughput TCR beta sequencing. The patients were enrolled in a single-center, open-label phase 2 trial of ibrutinib monotherapy.

These data originate in a study of cytotoxic CD8 clonotypes in ibrutinib-treated CLL (dated by TCRdb to 2020 to 2023). General notes on the study: The cohort had 11 relapsed/refractory and 15 treatment-naive patients; fewer than 18 were IGHV unmutated. Every sample from remission and from progressive disease was obtained while the patients were still on ibrutinib. An average of around 260,000 productive templates and about 100,000 productive rearrangements was obtained per sample. Longitudinal samples were available for about 30% of the 86 trial participants. Samples at response were collected after a median of approximately twelve months of treatment, with a range of roughly 6 to 36 months. Responses were partial in approximately 24 patients and complete in 2; after median about 68 months follow-up, about 14 stayed in remission and some twelve progressed. Cryopreserved peripheral blood mononuclear cells were obtained prior to treatment, at the time of response, and at either disease progression or sustained remission.

On a MiSeq, deep resolution sequencing aimed for a depth between 1 in 1 million and 1 in 200,000 T cells, with each clonotype covered approximately 10x on average. The immunoSEQ hsTCRB Kit was used to generate TCR beta libraries. As for the authors' bioinformatics: ImmunoSEQ Data Assistant and ImmunoSEQ Analyzer were used for data analysis, and V, D and J genes were assigned according to IMGT definitions. Clonality, which ranges from 0 to 1, was calculated by subtracting the normalized Shannon entropy of productive rearrangement frequencies from one. Only overrepresented clonotypes making up at least 0.05% of the repertoire of each patient were included in the public clonotype analysis. Repertoires from 10 to 15 age-matched healthy donors in immuneACCESS were used as clonality controls. Here the immuneACCESS table is served through TCRdb, limited to in-frame sequences with V and J called. Missing clones are a known gap in these copies; in checked studies unresolved V genes cover under half, and the rest lacks a known reason. The V and J calls and the clone size are those of that table, but D and trimming were determined from the DNA. The sample includes 130,000 or so clones, with about 80% observed a single time. The top ten constitute 10% to 15% of the sample.

The study at large found these results: An increase in clonality was observed at ibrutinib response, with clonality remaining stable during sustained remission and falling back toward baseline at progression. Public clonotypes were rare and either shrank or stayed stable during treatment, and the rise in clonality at ibrutinib response reflected expansion of private clonotypes. Baseline clonality exceeded that of age-matched healthy donors and correlated strongly with circulating CD8+ T-cell counts. Sampling times were not matched between patients in sustained remission and patients whose disease was progressing, and lymph node repertoires were not examined.

The clonotype comes from a human donor with chronic lymphocytic leukemia. Sequences were derived from PBMCs, sampled after 12 months of ibrutinib treatment. The receptor chain draws on TRBV5-4 and TRBJ1-5; the central 9 bases match TRBD1. The CDR3 sequence is CASSQGQGNNQPQHF. The DNA reads TGTGCCAGCAGCCAGGGACAGGGAAACAATCAGCCCCAGCATTTT.